The present TCR beta chain was sequenced within a study of T cell clonotyping in hematopoietic cell transplantation. For the study at large: Samples: about 28 days before transplant, then days 30, 100 and 180 after. Study-wide findings and caveats: Pathologically expanded recipient clonotypes increased progressively from day 30 to day 180 as diversity fell. At the given depth, recipient repertoires were over 95% de novo clonotypes. Broader posttransplant TCR repertoire diversity was predicted by graft donor and pretransplant recipient Inverse Simpson Index values.

The CDR3 covers 16 residues. Trimming took 4 bases from V and 5 from J; bases not matched to a gene: 13. Per the germline V gene, CDR1 is SGHKS and CDR2 is YYEKEE (reference sequence). A note on this clone: Its antigen is currently unknown.

This table comes from immunoSEQ multiplex PCR, and its TCRdb copy is limited to in-frame clones, with some not included. The top ten hold 4% to 5% of the sample, which has 8,000 to 8,500 clones, roughly 89% seen once. The sequences come from peripheral blood mononuclear cells, collected at the time of graft-versus-host disease after allogeneic stem cell transplant. The chain couples TRBV5-5 to TRBJ2-5; TRBD1 matches 8 bases. This clonotype originated in a male patient between 55 and 70 years old who had an allogeneic stem cell transplant from a related donor, so the T cells may come from the graft donor. Some clones in this sample may be carry-over from other donors' samples. In DNA, the CDR3 is TGTGCCAGCAGCGCGGTTGGGTCAGGGGGCAGGGAGACCCAGTACTTC. Translation gives CASSAVGSGGRETQYF.